This TCR beta chain emerged from a study of identical twins. V lost 6 bases and J 0 bases, leaving 9 bases between the germline ends. CDR1 SQVTM and CDR2 ANQGSEA come from the germline V gene. CDR3 length: 12 amino acids. This clonotype was detected many times. Its antigen remains unidentified. All donors were healthy, and all were Caucasian. Study outcomes and limitations: Models underpredicted monozygotic twin sharing of out-of-frame TCR alpha.

A universal primer site was added by template switching, and unique molecular identifiers were carried by the cDNA. From the 5' RACE reads, TCRdb called clonotypes with MiXCR, one entry per CDR3 protein. The sample lists about 890,000 distinct CDR3 sequences; around an eighth were seen once. The sample was also linked to a second study, of yellow fever vaccine responses in identical twins.

Source material: PBMCs. The receptor was isolated from a woman aged 18-30 years in good health. The V and J genes are TRBV29-1 and TRBJ2-7; perhaps TRBD1 as D (5 bases). CDR3 sequence: CSVRQGSYEQYF. The CDR3 bases are TGCAGCGTGCGTCAGGGCTCCTACGAGCAGTACTTC.